This TCR beta chain derives from a study of shared clonotypes between healthy human individuals. Deep level was the assay's run setting. TCRdb's copy holds only in-frame clones and misses some; the assay was immunoSEQ multiplex PCR. The table lists some 700,000 clones, 90% of them singletons, with more than 30% in the top ten. Turning to this clone: Its target is unknown. Different DNA sequences within this sample yield the same CDR3.

Unmatched junction bases numbered 1, after V lost 2 bases and J lost 2 bases. Germline-derived CDR1 and CDR2 are MNHEY and SVGAGI. This CDR3 comprises 14 residues. Study findings and constraints: Estimated richness was generally greater in naive than memory subsets. Incompleteness in sorted-subset sequencing, despite large depth, was shown by rarefaction.

J is TRBJ2-7 and V is TRBV6-5, with 9 nucleotides matching TRBD2. The receptor comes from a man younger than 35 in good health. Some clones in this sample may be carry-over from other donors' samples. Sequenced sample: memory CD8+ T cells from PBMCs. Specified subset: CD45RO+ cells pooled with CCR7-negative TemRA cells. Here the CDR3 reads CASSYGGRAYEQYF. In nucleotides, the CDR3 is TGTGCCAGCAGTTACGGCGGGAGGGCCTACGAGCAGTACTTC.